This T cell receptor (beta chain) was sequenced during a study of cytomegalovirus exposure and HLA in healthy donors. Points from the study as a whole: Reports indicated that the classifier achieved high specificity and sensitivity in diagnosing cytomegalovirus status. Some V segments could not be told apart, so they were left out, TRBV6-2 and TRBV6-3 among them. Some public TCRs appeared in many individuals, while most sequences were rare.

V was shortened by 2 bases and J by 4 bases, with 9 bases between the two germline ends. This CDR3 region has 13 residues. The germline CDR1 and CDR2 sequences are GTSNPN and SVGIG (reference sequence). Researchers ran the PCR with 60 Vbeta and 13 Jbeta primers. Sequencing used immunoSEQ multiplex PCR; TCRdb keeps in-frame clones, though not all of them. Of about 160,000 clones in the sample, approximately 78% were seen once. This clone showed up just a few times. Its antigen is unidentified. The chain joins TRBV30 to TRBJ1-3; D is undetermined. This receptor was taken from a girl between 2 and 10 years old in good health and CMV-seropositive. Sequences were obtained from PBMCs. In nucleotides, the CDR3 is TGTGCCTGGAGTCCAGGAGGGGGAAACACCATATATTTT. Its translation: CAWSPGGGNTIYF.